This T cell receptor (beta chain) is drawn from a study of blood T cell repertoires in COVID-19. Study summary: Collection of acute and convalescent COVID-19 samples took place in the United States, Italy and Spain. PBMCs, B-cell-depleted T cells, or T cells were the source of the cDNA or gDNA that made up the material.

CDR3 length: 15 residues. The germline V gene encodes CDR1 SQVTM and CDR2 ANQGSEA. The V and J ends lost 4 bases and 1 base respectively, with 16 bases between them. The repertoire was sequenced with immunoSEQ multiplex PCR; TCRdb's copy has only in-frame clones and lacks some. The table includes 150,000 to 200,000 clones, approximately 86% detected once. This clone was recorded at least ten times. The chain carries TRBV29-1 and TRBJ1-2, with D perhaps matching TRBD1 (6 bases). This clonotype originated in a man in his fifties with active or convalescent COVID-19. The sequenced sample consisted of peripheral blood. The CDR3 here is CSVGAPGHLNYGYTF. CDR3 nucleotides: TGCAGCGTTGGGGCCCCGGGACATCTTAACTATGGCTACACCTTC.